The rows below give T cell receptor beta chains drawn from one sample of a study of T cell repertoires in ileal Crohn's disease. TCRdb's copy holds only in-frame clones and misses some; the assay was immunoSEQ multiplex PCR. The profile covers several thousand clones, with approximately 80% appearing a single time and less than 5% taken by the ten largest. The sequencing sample was made of ileal tissue. These receptors were obtained from an adult with Crohn's disease. The CDR3 runs from the conserved cysteine through the conserved F or W. The D gene is left open where the match is weak.

TRBV27	15	TRBD2	TRBJ2-1	CASTSGTSGNNEQFF
TRBV2	14	TRBD2	TRBJ2-3	CASCGLAREDTQYF
TRBV28	12	-	TRBJ2-5	CASSFLGGRQYF
TRBV5-4	17	TRBD2	TRBJ2-5	CASSLGTSGRKGETQYF
TRBV5-6	14	-	TRBJ1-5	CASSLAGRNQPQHF
TRBV27	15	TRBD2	TRBJ2-7	CASSTRPGGYYEQYF
TRBV6-6	16	-	TRBJ2-1	CASSYPTGTGDNEQFF
TRBV27	15	-	TRBJ2-7	CASSPLGSGSYEQYF
TRBV7-3	17	TRBD1	TRBJ2-5	CASSPQGAAPRGETQYF
TRBV11-2	17	TRBD2	TRBJ2-3	CASSLDRASGNTDTQYF
TRBV29-1	13	-	TRBJ2-7	CSVEPAPGHEQYF
TRBV5-4	16	-	TRBJ2-1	CASAIDRSLTYNEQFF
TRBV7-2	19	-	TRBJ2-1	CASSGTGGSKRGDYNEQFF
TRBV25-1	17	TRBD2	TRBJ2-4	CASSGGTSGLSKNIQYF
TRBV18	15	TRBD2	TRBJ2-3	CASSPSGISTDTQYF